This section outlines one T cell receptor (beta chain) sequence together with its context. V gave up 5 bases and J gave up 4 bases; unmatched junction bases: 5. Germline V gives CDR1 SGHDN, CDR2 FVKESK. This CDR3 is built from 15 residues. Primers used in a second PCR of about 6 to 11 cycles were a sample-barcoded 5' primer and a J-beta primer mix. TCRdb reanalysed the 5' RACE reads using MiXCR and keeps one entry per CDR3 protein. The data contain roughly 1,500,000 distinct CDR3 sequences, roughly 40% of them seen just once; the ten biggest clones take up roughly 7.9%. This specimen belongs to a study of blood T cells in healthy people across ages.

The TCR comes from a woman in her late teens or twenties in good health. V and J are TRBV14 and TRBJ1-5; 10 bases are shared with TRBD1. Sequenced material: blood. The CDR3 is CASSATGGQNQPQHF. Written as DNA, the CDR3 is TGTGCCAGCAGCGCGACAGGGGGCCAAAATCAGCCCCAGCATTTT.